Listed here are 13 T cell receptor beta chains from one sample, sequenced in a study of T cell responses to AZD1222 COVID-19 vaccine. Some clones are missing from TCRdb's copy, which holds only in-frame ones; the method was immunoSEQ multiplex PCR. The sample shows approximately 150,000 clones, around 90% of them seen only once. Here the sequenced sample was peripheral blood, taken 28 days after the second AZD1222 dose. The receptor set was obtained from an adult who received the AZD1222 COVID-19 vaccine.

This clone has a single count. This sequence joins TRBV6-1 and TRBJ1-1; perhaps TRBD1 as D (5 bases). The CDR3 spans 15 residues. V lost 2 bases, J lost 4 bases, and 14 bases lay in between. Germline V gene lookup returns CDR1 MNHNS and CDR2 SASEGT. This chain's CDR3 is CASSEQGGRLTEAFF. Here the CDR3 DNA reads TGTGCCAGCAGTGAACAGGGAGGTCGTCTCACTGAAGCTTTCTTT.

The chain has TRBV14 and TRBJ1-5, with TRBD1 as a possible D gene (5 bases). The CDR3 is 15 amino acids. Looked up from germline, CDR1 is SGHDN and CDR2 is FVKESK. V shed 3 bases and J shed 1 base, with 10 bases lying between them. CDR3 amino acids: CASSQGGVSNQPQHF. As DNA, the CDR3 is TGTGCCAGCAGCCAGGGGGGGGTAAGCAATCAGCCCCAGCATTTT.

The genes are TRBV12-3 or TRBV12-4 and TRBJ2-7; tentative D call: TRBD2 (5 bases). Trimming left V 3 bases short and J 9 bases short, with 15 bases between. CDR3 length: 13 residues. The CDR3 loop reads CASSLTWRRWQYF. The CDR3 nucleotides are TGTGCCAGCAGTTTGACCTGGAGGCGGTGGCAGTACTTC.

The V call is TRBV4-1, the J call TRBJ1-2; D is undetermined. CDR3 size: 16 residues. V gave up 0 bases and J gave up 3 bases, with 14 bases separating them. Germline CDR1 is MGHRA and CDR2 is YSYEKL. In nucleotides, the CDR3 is TGCGCCAGCAGCCAAGATGAAGGAGACACTTACTATGGCTACACCTTC. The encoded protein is CASSQDEGDTYYGYTF.

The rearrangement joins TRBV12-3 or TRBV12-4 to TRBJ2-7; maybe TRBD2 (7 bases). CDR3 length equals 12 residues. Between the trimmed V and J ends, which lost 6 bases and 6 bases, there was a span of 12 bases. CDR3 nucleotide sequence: TGTGCCAGCAGCCAAGGGGGGGTCGAGCAGTACTTC. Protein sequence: CASSQGGVEQYF.

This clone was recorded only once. CDR3 DNA: TGTGCCAGCAGTACCAGCGGGGTCTACGAGCAGTACTTC. It encodes CASSTSGVYEQYF. J is TRBJ2-7 and V is TRBV3-1 (or the pseudogene TRBV3-2); TRBD2 aligns across 7 bases. The CDR3 has 13 amino acids. Losses at the gene ends were 6 bases for V and 3 bases for J; bases not matched to a gene: 5. The V gene's germline CDR1 is LGHDT and CDR2 YNNKEL (reference sequence).

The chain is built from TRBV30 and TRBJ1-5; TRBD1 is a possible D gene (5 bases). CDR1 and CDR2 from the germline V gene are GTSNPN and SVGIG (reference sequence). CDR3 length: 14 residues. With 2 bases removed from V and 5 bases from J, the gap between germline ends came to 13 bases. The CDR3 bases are TGTGCCTGGAGTCCGTCGACAGAAGATCAGCCCCAGCATTTT. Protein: CAWSPSTEDQPQHF.

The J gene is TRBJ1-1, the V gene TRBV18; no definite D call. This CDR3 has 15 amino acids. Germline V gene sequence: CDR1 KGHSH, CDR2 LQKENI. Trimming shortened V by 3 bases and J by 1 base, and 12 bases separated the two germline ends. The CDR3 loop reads CASSPDFPSNTEAFF. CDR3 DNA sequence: TGTGCCAGCTCACCGGACTTTCCGTCGAACACTGAAGCTTTCTTT.

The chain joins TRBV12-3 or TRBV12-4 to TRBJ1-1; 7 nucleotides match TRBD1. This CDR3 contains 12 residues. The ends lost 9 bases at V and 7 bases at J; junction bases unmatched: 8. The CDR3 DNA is TGTGCCAGTGCTCGGGACAGCTATGAAGCTTTCTTT. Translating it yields CASARDSYEAFF.

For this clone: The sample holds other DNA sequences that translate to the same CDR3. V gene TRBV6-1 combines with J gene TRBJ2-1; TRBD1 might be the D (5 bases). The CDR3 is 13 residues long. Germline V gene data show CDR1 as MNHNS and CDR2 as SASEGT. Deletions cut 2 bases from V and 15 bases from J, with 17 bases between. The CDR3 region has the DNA TGTGCCAGCAGTGAAAATTCGAGGCAGGGATTGTTCTTC. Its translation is CASSENSRQGLFF.

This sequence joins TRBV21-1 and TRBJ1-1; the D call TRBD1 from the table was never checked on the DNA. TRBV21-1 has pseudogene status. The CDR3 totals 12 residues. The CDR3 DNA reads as TGTGCCAGCAGCGAACAGAACACTGAAGCTTTCTTT. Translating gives CASSEQNTEAFF.

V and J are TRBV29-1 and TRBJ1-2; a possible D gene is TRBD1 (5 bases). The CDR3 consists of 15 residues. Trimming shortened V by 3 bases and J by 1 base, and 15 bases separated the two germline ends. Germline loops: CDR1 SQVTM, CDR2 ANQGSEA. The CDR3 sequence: CSVEVAQDDNYGYTF. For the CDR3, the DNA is TGCAGCGTTGAGGTGGCACAGGATGATAACTATGGCTACACCTTC.

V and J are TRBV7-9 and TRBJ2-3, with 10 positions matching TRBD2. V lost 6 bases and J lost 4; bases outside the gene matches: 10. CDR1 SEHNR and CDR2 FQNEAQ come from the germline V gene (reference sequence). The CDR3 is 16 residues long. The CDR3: CASSRTSGVGSDTQYF. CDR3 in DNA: TGTGCCAGCAGTCGGACTAGCGGAGTTGGTTCAGATACGCAGTATTTT. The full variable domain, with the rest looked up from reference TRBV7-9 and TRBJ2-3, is DTGVSQNPRHKITKRGQNVTFRCDPISEHNRLYWYRQTLGQGPEFLTYFQNEAQLEKSRLLSDRFSAERPKGSFSTLEIQRTEQGDSAMYLCASSRTSGVGSDTQYFGPGTRLTVL.